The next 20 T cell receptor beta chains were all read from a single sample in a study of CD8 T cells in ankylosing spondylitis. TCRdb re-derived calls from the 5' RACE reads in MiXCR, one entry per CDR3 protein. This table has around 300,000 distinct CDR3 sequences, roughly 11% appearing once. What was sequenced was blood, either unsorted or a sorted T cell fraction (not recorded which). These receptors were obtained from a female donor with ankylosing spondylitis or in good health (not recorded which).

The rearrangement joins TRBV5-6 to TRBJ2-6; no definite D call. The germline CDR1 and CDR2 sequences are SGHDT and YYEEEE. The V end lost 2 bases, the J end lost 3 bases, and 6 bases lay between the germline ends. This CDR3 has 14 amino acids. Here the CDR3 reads CASSFGYGANVLTF. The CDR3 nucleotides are TGTGCCAGCAGCTTCGGGTATGGGGCCAACGTCCTGACTTTC.

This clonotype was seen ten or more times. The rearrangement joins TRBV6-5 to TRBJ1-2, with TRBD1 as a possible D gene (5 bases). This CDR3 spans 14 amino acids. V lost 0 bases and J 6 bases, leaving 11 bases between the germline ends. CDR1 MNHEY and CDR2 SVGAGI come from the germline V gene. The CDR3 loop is CASSYSGQPNGYTF. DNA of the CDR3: TGTGCCAGCAGTTACTCGGGGCAGCCTAATGGCTACACCTTC.

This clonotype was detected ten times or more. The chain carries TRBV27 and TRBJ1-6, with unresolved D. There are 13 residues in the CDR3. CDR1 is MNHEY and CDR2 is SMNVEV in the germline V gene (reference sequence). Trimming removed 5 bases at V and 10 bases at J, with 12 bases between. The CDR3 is CASSPWGRSPLHF. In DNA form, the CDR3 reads TGTGCCAGCAGTCCATGGGGTCGCTCACCCCTCCACTTT.

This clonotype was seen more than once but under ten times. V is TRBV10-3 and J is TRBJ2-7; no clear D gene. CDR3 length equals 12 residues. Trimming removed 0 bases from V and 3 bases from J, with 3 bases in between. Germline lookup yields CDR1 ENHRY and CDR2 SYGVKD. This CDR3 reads CAISESNYEQYF. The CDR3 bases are TGTGCCATCAGTGAGTCCAACTACGAGCAGTACTTC.

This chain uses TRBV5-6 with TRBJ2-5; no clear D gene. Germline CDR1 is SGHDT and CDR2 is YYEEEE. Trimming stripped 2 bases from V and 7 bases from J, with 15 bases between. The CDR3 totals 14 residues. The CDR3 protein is CASSLSSGSRTQYF. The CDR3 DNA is TGTGCCAGCAGCTTATCATCAGGCTCGAGGACCCAGTACTTC.

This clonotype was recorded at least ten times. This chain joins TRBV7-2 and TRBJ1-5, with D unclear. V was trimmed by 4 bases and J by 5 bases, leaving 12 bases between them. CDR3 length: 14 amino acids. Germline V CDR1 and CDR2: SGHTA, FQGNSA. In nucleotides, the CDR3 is TGTGCCAGCAGCTCCGGGAGGAAAGATCAGCCCCAGCATTTT. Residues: CASSSGRKDQPQHF.

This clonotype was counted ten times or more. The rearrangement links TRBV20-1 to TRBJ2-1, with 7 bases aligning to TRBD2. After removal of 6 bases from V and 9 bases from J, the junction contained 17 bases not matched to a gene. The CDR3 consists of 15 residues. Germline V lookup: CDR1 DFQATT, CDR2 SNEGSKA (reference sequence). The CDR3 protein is CSAPRTSGIPSEQFF. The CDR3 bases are TGCAGTGCCCCCCGAACCAGCGGGATTCCCTCTGAGCAGTTCTTC.

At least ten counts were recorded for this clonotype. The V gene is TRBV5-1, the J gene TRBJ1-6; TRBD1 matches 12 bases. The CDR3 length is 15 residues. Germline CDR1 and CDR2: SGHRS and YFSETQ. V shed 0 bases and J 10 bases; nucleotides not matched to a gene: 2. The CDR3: CASSLGDRGHSPLHF. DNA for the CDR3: TGCGCCAGCAGCTTGGGGGACAGGGGGCACTCACCCCTCCACTTT.

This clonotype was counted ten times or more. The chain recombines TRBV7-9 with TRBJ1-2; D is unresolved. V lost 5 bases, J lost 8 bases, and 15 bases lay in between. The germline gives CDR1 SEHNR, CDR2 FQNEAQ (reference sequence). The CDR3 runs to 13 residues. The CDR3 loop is CASSTGRVGGYTF. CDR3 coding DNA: TGTGCCAGCAGCACCGGGAGAGTAGGCGGCTACACCTTC.

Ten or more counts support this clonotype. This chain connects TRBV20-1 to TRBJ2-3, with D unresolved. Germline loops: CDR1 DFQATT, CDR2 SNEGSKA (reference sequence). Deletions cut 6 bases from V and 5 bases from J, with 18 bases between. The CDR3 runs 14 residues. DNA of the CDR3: TGCAGTGCCCCGGACCTGTCCCGGGTAGATACGCAGTATTTT. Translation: CSAPDLSRVDTQYF.

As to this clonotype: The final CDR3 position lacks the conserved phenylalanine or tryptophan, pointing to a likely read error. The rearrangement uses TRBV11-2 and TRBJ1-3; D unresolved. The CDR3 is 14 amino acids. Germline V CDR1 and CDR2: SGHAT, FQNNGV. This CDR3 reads CASSFKASGNTIYY. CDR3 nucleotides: TGTGCCAGTAGCTTTAAAGCTTCTGGAAACACCATATATTAT.

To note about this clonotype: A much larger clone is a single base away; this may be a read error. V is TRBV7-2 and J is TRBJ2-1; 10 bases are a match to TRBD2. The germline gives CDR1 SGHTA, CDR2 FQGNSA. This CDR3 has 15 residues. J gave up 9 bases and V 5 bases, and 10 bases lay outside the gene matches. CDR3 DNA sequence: TGTGCCAGCAGCCGGTCTAGCGGGAGATTCTGTGAGCAGTTCTTC. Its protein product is CASSRSSGRFCEQFF.

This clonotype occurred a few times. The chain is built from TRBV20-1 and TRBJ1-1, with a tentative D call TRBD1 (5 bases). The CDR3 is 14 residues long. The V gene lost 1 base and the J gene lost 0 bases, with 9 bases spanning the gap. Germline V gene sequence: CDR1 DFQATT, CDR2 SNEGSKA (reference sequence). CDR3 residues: CSARVGPMNTEAFF. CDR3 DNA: TGCAGTGCTAGAGTGGGACCCATGAACACTGAAGCTTTCTTT.

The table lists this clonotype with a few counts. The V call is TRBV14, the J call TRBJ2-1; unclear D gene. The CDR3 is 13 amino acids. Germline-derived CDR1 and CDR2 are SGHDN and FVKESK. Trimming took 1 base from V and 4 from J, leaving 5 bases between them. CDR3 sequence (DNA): TGTGCCAGCAGCCAAGCCATGTACAATGAGCAGTTCTTC. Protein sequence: CASSQAMYNEQFF. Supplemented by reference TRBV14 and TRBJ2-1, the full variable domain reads EAGVTQFPSHSVIEKGQTVTLRCDPISGHDNLYWYRRVMGKEIKFLLHFVKESKQDESGMPNNRFLAERTGGTYSTLKVQPAELEDSGVYFCASSQAMYNEQFFGPGTRLTVL.

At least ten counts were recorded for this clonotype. This chain's CDR3 is CASGGSPNEKLFF. The DNA for the CDR3 is TGTGCCAGCGGAGGCTCTCCTAATGAAAAACTGTTTTTT. V gene TRBV12-3 or TRBV12-4 combines with J gene TRBJ1-4, with no clear D. The CDR3 loop spans 13 amino acids. Trimming shortened V by 8 bases and J by 3 bases, and 10 bases separated the two germline ends.

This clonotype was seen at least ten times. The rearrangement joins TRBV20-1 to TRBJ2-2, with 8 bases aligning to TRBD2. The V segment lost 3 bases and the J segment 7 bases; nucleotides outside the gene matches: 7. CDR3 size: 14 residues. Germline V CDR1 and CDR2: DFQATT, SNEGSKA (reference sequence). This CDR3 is CSARTGGPGGELFF. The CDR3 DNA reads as TGCAGTGCTAGGACGGGGGGGCCCGGCGGGGAGCTGTTTTTT.

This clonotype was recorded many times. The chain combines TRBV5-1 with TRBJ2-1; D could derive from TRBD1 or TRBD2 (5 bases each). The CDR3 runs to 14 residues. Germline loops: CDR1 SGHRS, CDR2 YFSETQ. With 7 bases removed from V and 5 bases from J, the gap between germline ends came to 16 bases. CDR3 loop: CASQPGTNDNEQFF. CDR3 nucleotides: TGCGCCAGCCAGCCTGGGACCAATGACAATGAGCAGTTCTTC.

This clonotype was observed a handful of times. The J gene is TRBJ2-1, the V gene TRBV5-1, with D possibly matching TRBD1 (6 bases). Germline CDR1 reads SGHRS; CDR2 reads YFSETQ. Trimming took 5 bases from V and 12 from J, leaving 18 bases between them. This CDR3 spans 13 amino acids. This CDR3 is CASSGDPRRGQFF. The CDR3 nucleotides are TGCGCCAGCAGTGGCGACCCCCGCAGGGGGCAGTTCTTC.

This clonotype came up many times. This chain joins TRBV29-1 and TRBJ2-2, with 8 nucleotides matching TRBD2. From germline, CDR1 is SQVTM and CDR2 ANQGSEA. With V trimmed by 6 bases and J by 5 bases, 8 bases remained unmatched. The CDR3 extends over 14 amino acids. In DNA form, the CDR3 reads TGCAGCGTGAAAGGACTAGCCGGTACCGGGGAGCTGTTTTTT. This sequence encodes CSVKGLAGTGELFF.

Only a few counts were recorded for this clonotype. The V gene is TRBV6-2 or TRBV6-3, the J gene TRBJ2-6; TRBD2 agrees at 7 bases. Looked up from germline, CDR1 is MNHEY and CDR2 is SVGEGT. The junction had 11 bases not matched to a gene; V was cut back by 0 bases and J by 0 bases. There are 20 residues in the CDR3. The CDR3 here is CASSYSFRGRAFSGANVLTF. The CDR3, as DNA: TGTGCCAGCAGTTACTCCTTTCGAGGGAGGGCCTTCTCTGGGGCCAACGTCCTGACTTTC.